A selection of T cell receptor beta chains follows, all from one sample in a study of cytomegalovirus exposure and HLA in healthy donors. Sequenced by immunoSEQ multiplex PCR; TCRdb stores in-frame clones only, minus some. Here the sample spans around 95,000 clones, roughly 85% being singletons. The sequenced material came from PBMCs. Source of these receptors: a man aged 18 to 30 in good health and CMV-seropositive. Each CDR3 is given with its conserved first and last residue. A D gene is named only where the DNA matches it firmly. For some rows the clone size is stated as once, few or many, or as a class when expanded; others skip it.

15,TRBV11-2,TRBJ1-2,-,TRBD1,CASSSPTGMVYGYTF,TGTGCCAGCAGCTCGCCGACAGGGATGGTCTATGGCTACACCTTC
14,TRBV4-1,TRBJ2-7,few,TRBD1,CASSRTGGLDEQYF,TGCGCCAGCAGCCGAACAGGGGGCTTAGACGAGCAGTACTTC
18,TRBV5-1,TRBJ2-2,-,TRBD2,CASSWTVLAGGQTGELFF,TGCGCCAGCAGCTGGACCGTACTAGCGGGAGGGCAAACCGGGGAGCTGTTTTTT
14,TRBV5-1,TRBJ1-4,many,TRBD1,CASSSTGANEKLFF,TGCGCCAGCAGCTCGACAGGGGCTAATGAAAAACTGTTTTTT
14,TRBV21-1,TRBJ2-7,-,-,CATEGSGSSYEQYF,TGTGCCACCGAGGGTAGCGGAAGCTCCTACGAGCAGTACTTC
16,TRBV5-1,TRBJ2-7,few,TRBD2,CASSYELAALSYEQYF,TGCGCCAGCAGCTATGAACTAGCGGCCCTCTCCTACGAGCAGTACTTC
17,TRBV4-2,TRBJ2-1,-,TRBD2,CASSQENPGLAANEQFF,TGTGCCAGCAGCCAAGAAAATCCAGGACTAGCGGCCAATGAGCAGTTCTTC
15,TRBV7-9,TRBJ2-1,once,TRBD2,CASSHSGILYNEQFF,TGTGCCAGCAGCCATAGCGGGATTCTCTACAATGAGCAGTTCTTC
16,TRBV5-1,TRBJ2-5,-,TRBD2,CATSRNSGALWETQYF,TGCGCCACCTCGCGGAATAGCGGGGCACTTTGGGAGACCCAGTACTTC
15,TRBV6-5,TRBJ1-5,-,-,CASSYSRPSNQPQHF,TGTGCCAGCAGTTACTCGAGGCCTTCGAATCAGCCCCAGCATTTT
15,TRBV2,TRBJ2-7,-,TRBD1,CASSLGTGLSYEQYF,TGTGCCAGCAGTCTCGGGACAGGGCTTTCCTACGAGCAGTACTTC
16,TRBV2,TRBJ2-2,-,TRBD1,CASSDPAGGASGELFF,TGTGCCAGCAGTGACCCGGCAGGGGGCGCATCCGGGGAGCTGTTTTTT
13,TRBV6-6,TRBJ1-1,-,TRBD1,CASRGQGAPEAFF,TGTGCCAGCAGAGGACAGGGGGCCCCTGAAGCTTTCTTT
13,TRBV30,TRBJ1-5,-,TRBD1,CAWQDRANQPQHF,TGTGCCTGGCAGGACAGGGCCAATCAGCCCCAGCATTTT
15,TRBV6-5,TRBJ2-2,medium-sized,-,CASSLGGENTGELFF,TGTGCCAGCAGTTTGGGCGGGGAGAACACCGGGGAGCTGTTTTTT
19,TRBV7-8,TRBJ2-2,once,TRBD2,CASSLLVLAGEVSGGELFF,TGTGCCAGCAGCTTATTGGTCCTAGCGGGAGAAGTGAGTGGCGGGGAGCTGTTTTTT
11,TRBV28,TRBJ1-5,-,-,CASSSRQPQHF,TGTGCCAGCAGTTCACGGCAGCCCCAGCATTTT
18,TRBV28,TRBJ2-1,-,TRBD1,CASCGDRGIPSSYNEQFF,TGTGCCAGCTGCGGGGACAGGGGCATCCCGAGCTCCTACAATGAGCAGTTCTTC
15,TRBV18,TRBJ2-1,-,-,CASSPTESSYNEQFF,TGTGCCAGCTCACCAACAGAGAGCTCCTACAATGAGCAGTTCTTC
12,TRBV28,TRBJ1-1,-,TRBD1,CASSLRQGEAFF,TGTGCCAGCAGTCTGAGACAGGGTGAAGCTTTCTTT
14,TRBV28,TRBJ1-1,-,-,CASSLGGGGVKAFF,TGTGCCAGCAGTTTGGGTGGGGGGGGAGTTAAAGCTTTCTTT
16,TRBV10-3,TRBJ2-1,once,-,CAISEPGQFPPNEQFF,TGTGCCATCAGTGAGCCAGGACAGTTCCCCCCCAATGAGCAGTTCTTC
17,TRBV30,TRBJ2-6,-,-,CAWSRGRLRTGANVLTF,TGTGCCTGGAGCAGGGGCAGACTGAGGACGGGGGCCAACGTCCTGACTTTC
13,TRBV23-1,TRBJ2-2,-,-,CAGRQDRNGELFF,TGCGCCGGGAGGCAGGATCGGAACGGGGAGCTGTTTTTT
15,TRBV19,TRBJ2-1,once,TRBD2,CASSAGSGGSMGQFF,TGTGCCAGTAGTGCTGGTAGCGGGGGGTCAATGGGACAGTTCTTC
15,TRBV6-5,TRBJ2-7,-,TRBD2,CASSYSGRGAYEQYF,TGTGCCAGCAGTTACTCAGGGCGGGGGGCCTACGAGCAGTACTTC
15,TRBV5-1,TRBJ1-5,-,-,CASSETGVRSQPQHF,TGCGCCAGCAGTGAAACAGGCGTGAGGAGTCAGCCCCAGCATTTT
14,TRBV27,TRBJ1-1,-,-,CASSRGSVVTEAFF,TGTGCCAGCAGCCGGGGGAGTGTCGTAACTGAAGCTTTCTTT
15,TRBV6-4,TRBJ2-1,-,TRBD2,CASSEGTSGNNEQFF,TGTGCCAGCAGCGAGGGGACTAGCGGTAACAATGAGCAGTTCTTC
11,TRBV6-5,TRBJ2-7,-,-,CATSDSYEQYF,TGTGCCACCTCAGATTCCTACGAGCAGTACTTC
15,TRBV19,TRBJ1-5,-,TRBD1,CASSSRQGGNQPQHF,TGTGCCAGTAGTAGTCGACAGGGAGGCAATCAGCCCCAGCATTTT
15,TRBV28,TRBJ1-5,once,-,CASRYRTPSVQPQHF,TGTGCCAGCAGGTACAGGACCCCGTCAGTTCAGCCCCAGCATTTT
11,TRBV29-1,TRBJ1-2,-,-,CSVEQGRGYTF,TGCAGCGTCGAACAGGGTCGCGGCTACACCTTC
15,TRBV28,TRBJ2-2,-,-,CASRTPRQNTGELFF,TGTGCCAGCAGGACCCCACGACAGAACACCGGGGAGCTGTTTTTT
16,TRBV5-4,TRBJ2-7,-,TRBD2,CASSSRRGLAGYEQYF,TGTGCCAGCAGCTCGCGAAGGGGACTAGCGGGCTACGAGCAGTACTTC
17,TRBV13,TRBJ2-1,-,TRBD2,CASSPESGTSGYNEQFF,TGTGCCAGCAGCCCCGAATCCGGGACTAGCGGTTACAATGAGCAGTTCTTC
14,TRBV28,TRBJ1-5,-,-,CASRLGLINQPQHF,TGTGCCAGCAGGCTGGGACTGATCAATCAGCCCCAGCATTTT
13,TRBV19,TRBJ2-7,-,TRBD2,CASGSGASYEQYF,TGTGCCAGCGGTAGCGGGGCCTCCTACGAGCAGTACTTC
15,TRBV12-5,TRBJ1-5,-,TRBD1,CASGTDRVGNQPQHF,TGTGCTAGTGGTACTGACAGGGTTGGAAATCAGCCCCAGCATTTT
13,TRBV29-1,TRBJ2-3,-,-,CSLGKGGTDTQYF,TGCAGCCTGGGGAAGGGGGGCACAGATACGCAGTATTTT
17,TRBV28,TRBJ2-3,-,-,CASNLSRGRTSTDTQYF,TGTGCCAGCAACCTCTCGCGGGGGCGCACTAGCACAGATACGCAGTATTTT
15,TRBV29-1,TRBJ2-5,-,-,CSVGGQGGRQETQYF,TGCAGCGTTGGTGGACAGGGAGGGAGGCAAGAGACCCAGTACTTC
16,TRBV6-5,TRBJ1-3,-,-,CASSYGFIGVGNTIYF,TGTGCCAGCAGCTACGGCTTTATAGGGGTCGGAAACACCATATATTTT